This T cell receptor beta chain was identified in a study of blood T cells in healthy people across ages. Overall study context: Template switching retrieved approximately one barcoded beta molecule for each two T cells. General study points: Older age coincided with a roughly linear decline in TCR beta diversity per million T cells. Because sorting was not performed, PBMCs prevented conclusive naive versus antigen-experienced comparison.

Notes on this clonotype: Its specificity is unknown.

For the second PCR, which ran for about 7 to 11 cycles, a sample-barcoded 5' primer and a J-beta primer mix were used. TCRdb recomputed calls from the 5' RACE reads with MiXCR, one row per CDR3 protein. In the table there are over 950,000 distinct CDR3 sequences, roughly 51% of which are singletons. This CDR3 region has 19 residues. CDR1 and CDR2 from the germline V gene are MNHEY and SVGEGT. Trimming cost V 10 bases and J 2 bases, with 27 bases left between them. Extracted total RNA amounted to at least 5 micrograms for each sample. This clonotype originated in a woman aged 55-75 years in good health. The specimen was blood. The J gene is TRBJ2-6, the V gene TRBV6-2 or TRBV6-3; D possibly corresponds to TRBD2 (6 bases). The CDR3 here is CATTGTRPWVSTGANVLTF. CDR3 coding DNA: TGTGCCACGACCGGGACTCGCCCGTGGGTGAGCACTGGGGCCAACGTCCTGACTTTC.